This entry lists 16 T cell receptor beta chains sequenced from one sample in a study of PD-1 blockade in classical Hodgkin lymphoma. Relapse after autologous stem cell transplantation occurred in every patient, and brentuximab vedotin exposure varied. Repertoires were generated with immunoSEQ multiplex PCR, while TCRdb's copy carries only in-frame clones and drops some. The sample has approximately 7,400 clones; about 83% are singletons. Source: peripheral blood mononuclear cells (PBMCs), taken at baseline. These receptors were obtained from a human donor with classical Hodgkin lymphoma.

The chain couples TRBV2 to TRBJ1-1; 11 bases map to TRBD1. The CDR3 length is 15 residues. From germline, CDR1 is SNHLY and CDR2 FYNNEI. V lost 5 bases and J lost 5; bases outside the gene matches: 7. The CDR3 region has the DNA TGTGCCAGCAGTTCTACCGGGACAGGGGGAACTGAAGCTTTCTTT. Amino acids: CASSSTGTGGTEAFF.

The chain uses TRBV11-3 and TRBJ2-1, with TRBD2 matching over 11 bases. The CDR3 is 18 residues long. The germline V gene encodes CDR1 SGHNT and CDR2 YENEEA. Trimming at V came to 4 bases and at J to 4 bases, leaving 12 bases not matched to a gene. The CDR3 DNA sequence: TGTGCCAGCAGCTCCTCCCTGGGACTAGCGGTAGGTTACAATGAGCAGTTCTTC. Translation gives CASSSSLGLAVGYNEQFF.

The chain recombines TRBV5-1 with TRBJ1-2; no clear D. Trimming left V 4 bases short and J 8 bases short, with 9 bases between. CDR1 is SGHRS and CDR2 is YFSETQ in the germline V gene. There are 11 residues in the CDR3. CDR3 in amino acids: CASSGPLGYTF. In nucleotides, the CDR3 is TGCGCCAGCAGCGGGCCTCTCGGCTACACCTTC.

This chain joins TRBV27 and TRBJ2-2, with D perhaps TRBD2 (6 bases). Between the trimmed V and J ends, which lost 4 bases and 5 bases, there was a span of 14 bases. The CDR3 contains 15 residues. The germline gives CDR1 MNHEY, CDR2 SMNVEV (reference sequence). This CDR3 is CASSSHGSGTGELFF. As DNA, the CDR3 is TGTGCCAGCAGTTCACACGGGAGTGGGACCGGGGAGCTGTTTTTT.

The chain couples TRBV5-1 to TRBJ2-5; 9 positions agree with TRBD1. The CDR3 runs 16 residues. The V segment lost 0 bases and the J segment 7 bases; nucleotides outside the gene matches: 10. The germline gives CDR1 SGHRS, CDR2 YFSETQ. CDR3: CASSLAPGQGPGTQYF. The CDR3 nucleotides are TGCGCCAGCAGCTTGGCACCGGGACAGGGCCCAGGGACCCAGTACTTC.

The J gene is TRBJ2-2, the V gene TRBV4-3; a weak D match, TRBD1 (6 bases). CDR3 size: 16 residues. CDR1 and CDR2 from the germline V gene are LGHNA and YSLEER. Trimming took off 1 base at V and 3 bases at J, with 12 bases between the two ends. In DNA, the CDR3 is TGCGCCAGCAGCCAAGGTTGGGGGCAGGACACCGGGGAGCTGTTTTTT. This codes for CASSQGWGQDTGELFF.

This chain uses TRBV7-9 with TRBJ2-2; either TRBD1 or TRBD2 may supply D (5 bases each). CDR1 and CDR2 from the germline V gene are SEHNR and FQNEAQ (reference sequence). The CDR3 is 14 amino acids. The ends were cut back, 3 bases at V and 1 base at J, with 6 bases in the middle. CDR3 amino acids: CASSFGGNTGELFF. The DNA of the CDR3 is TGTGCCAGCAGCTTTGGGGGGAACACCGGGGAGCTGTTTTTT.

This chain uses TRBV10-3 with TRBJ1-6, with D maybe TRBD1 (5 bases). The V gene's germline CDR1 is ENHRY and CDR2 SYGVKD. The CDR3 covers 15 residues. Trimming cost V 5 bases and J 2 bases, with 10 bases left between them. The CDR3 reads CAISPQGPYNSPLHF. The CDR3, as DNA: TGTGCCATCAGTCCCCAGGGTCCCTATAATTCACCCCTCCACTTT.

The J gene is TRBJ1-5, the V gene TRBV29-1; a weak D match, TRBD1 (5 bases). Trimming cost V 6 bases and J 2 bases, with 14 bases left between them. Germline V gene sequence: CDR1 SQVTM, CDR2 ANQGSEA. This CDR3 contains 14 residues. Written as DNA, the CDR3 is TGCAGCGTGTCGCAGGGTGGGGGCAATCAGCCCCAGCATTTT. It codes for CSVSQGGGNQPQHF.

The V gene is TRBV5-5, the J gene TRBJ1-4; D not resolved. Trimming removed 4 bases from V and 8 bases from J, with 9 bases in between. The germline gives CDR1 SGHKS, CDR2 YYEKEE (reference sequence). The CDR3 has 12 residues. The CDR3 sequence is CASSGLYEKLFF. The CDR3 DNA follows: TGTGCCAGCAGCGGGCTCTACGAAAAACTGTTTTTT. The full variable domain, in which reference TRBV5-5 and TRBJ1-4 provide the parts outside the CDR3, is DAGVTQSPTHLIKTRGQQVTLRCSPISGHKSVSWYQQVLGQGPQFIFQYYEKEERGRGNFPDRFSARQFPNYSSELNVNALLLGDSALYLCASSGLYEKLFFGSGTQLSVL.

In this sample, this clone turned up a few times. The chain recombines TRBV19 with TRBJ1-1; the D is unclear. The CDR3 loop spans 15 amino acids. Germline CDR1 and CDR2: LNHDA and SQIVND (reference sequence). Trimming left V 4 bases short and J 3 bases short, with 15 bases between. CDR3 region: CASSRPLTKDTEAFF. CDR3 DNA sequence: TGTGCCAGTAGTAGACCCCTGACCAAGGACACTGAAGCTTTCTTT. The full variable domain, with the rest looked up from reference TRBV19 and TRBJ1-1, is DGGITQSPKYLFRKEGQNVTLSCEQNLNHDAMYWYRQDPGQGLRLIYYSQIVNDFQKGDIAEGYSVSREKKESFPLTVTSAQKNPTAFYLCASSRPLTKDTEAFFGQGTRLTVV.

V and J are TRBV4-2 and TRBJ2-1, with TRBD2 matching over 9 bases. CDR1 LGHNA and CDR2 YNFKEQ come from the germline V gene. The CDR3 sequence is 16 residues long. V dropped 0 bases and J dropped 8; count of bases not matched to a gene: 8. The CDR3 protein is CASSQDGTSIFDEQFF. CDR3 sequence (DNA): TGTGCCAGCAGCCAAGACGGGACTAGCATTTTCGATGAGCAGTTCTTC.

This chain joins TRBV13 and TRBJ2-7; TRBD1 aligns across 9 bases. The CDR3 contains 14 residues. Germline loops: CDR1 PRHDT, CDR2 FYEKMQ (reference sequence). Trimming removed 3 bases from V and 6 bases from J; junction bases left unmatched: 6. The CDR3 DNA reads TGTGCCAGCAGCTTCGCCGGGACAGGGAGCGAGCAGTACTTC. Protein: CASSFAGTGSEQYF.

The chain joins TRBV6-5 to TRBJ1-1, with no clear D. This CDR3 contains 13 residues. Germline CDR1 and CDR2: MNHEY and SVGAGI. Trimming removed 7 bases at V and 4 bases at J, with 13 bases between. CDR3 bases: TGTGCCAGCAAAAGGGTATGGGGCACTGAAGCTTTCTTT. This sequence encodes CASKRVWGTEAFF.

This rearrangement joins TRBV6-1 to TRBJ2-7, with 15 bases matching TRBD2. J gave up 2 bases and V 2 bases, and 4 bases lay outside the gene matches. Germline CDR1 is MNHNS and CDR2 is SASEGT. This CDR3 is built from 17 residues. The CDR3 region has the DNA TGTGCCAGCAGTGAACTTAGGACTAGCGGGAGGGCCTACGAGCAGTACTTC. This translates into CASSELRTSGRAYEQYF.

This clone showed up just once. J is TRBJ2-1 and V is TRBV5-4; the match to TRBD2 covers 10 bases. V dropped 4 bases and J dropped 8; count of bases not matched to a gene: 9. The germline CDR1 and CDR2 sequences are SGHNT and YYREEE (reference sequence). The CDR3 is 15 amino acids. The CDR3 bases are TGTGCCAGCAGCGGAGCGGGGGGGCAATTTGATGAGCAGTTCTTC. It specifies CASSGAGGQFDEQFF. Looking up the rest from reference TRBV5-4 and TRBJ2-1 gives the full variable domain: ETGVTQSPTHLIKTRGQQVTLRCSSQSGHNTVSWYQQALGQGPQFIFQYYREEENGRGNFPPRFSGLQFPNYSSELNVNALELDDSALYLCASSGAGGQFDEQFFGPGTRLTVL.